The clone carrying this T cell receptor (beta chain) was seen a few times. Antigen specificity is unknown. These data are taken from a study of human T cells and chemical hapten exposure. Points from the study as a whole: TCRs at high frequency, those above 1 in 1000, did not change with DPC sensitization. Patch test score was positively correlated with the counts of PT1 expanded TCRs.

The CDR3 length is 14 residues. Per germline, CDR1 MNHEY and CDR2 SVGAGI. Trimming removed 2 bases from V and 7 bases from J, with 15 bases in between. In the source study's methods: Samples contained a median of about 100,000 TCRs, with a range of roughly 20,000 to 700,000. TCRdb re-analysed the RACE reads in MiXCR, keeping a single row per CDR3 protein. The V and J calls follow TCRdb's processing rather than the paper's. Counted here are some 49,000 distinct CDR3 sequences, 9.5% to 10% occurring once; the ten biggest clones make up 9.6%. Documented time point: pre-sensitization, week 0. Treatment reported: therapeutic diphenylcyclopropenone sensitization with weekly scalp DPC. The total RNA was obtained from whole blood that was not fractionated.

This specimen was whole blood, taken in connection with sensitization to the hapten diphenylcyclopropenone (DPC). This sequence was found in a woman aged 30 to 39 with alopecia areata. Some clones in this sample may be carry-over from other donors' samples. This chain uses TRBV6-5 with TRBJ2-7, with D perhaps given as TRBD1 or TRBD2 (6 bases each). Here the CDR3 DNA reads TGTGCCAGCAGTTACGCGCCGGGGGCCGGGGAGCAGTACTTC. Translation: CASSYAPGAGEQYF.